The clone carrying this TCR beta chain was seen repeatedly, ten times or more. This record belongs to a study of molecular identifiers for immune sequencing clone quantification. The germline V gene has CDR1 LGHDT and CDR2 YNNKEL (reference sequence). V was shortened by 4 bases and J by 5 bases, with 8 bases between the two germline ends. The CDR3 consists of 13 residues. TCRdb re-derived calls from the PCR reads in MiXCR, one entry per CDR3 protein. Among a few hundred thousand distinct CDR3 sequences listed, 24% were seen once. The sequence derives from a human donor in good health. Some libraries in this study had Jurkat cell RNA spiked in. This chain links TRBV3-1 with TRBJ2-2; D not certain. What was sequenced was naive CD8+ T cells from blood, with Jurkat cell RNA spiked in. Subset defined: FACS-sorted CD8+CD4-CCR7+CD45RA+ naive T cells. CDR3 loop: CASSPGLTGELFF. In DNA form, the CDR3 reads TGTGCCAGCAGCCCCGGGCTTACCGGGGAGCTGTTTTTT.